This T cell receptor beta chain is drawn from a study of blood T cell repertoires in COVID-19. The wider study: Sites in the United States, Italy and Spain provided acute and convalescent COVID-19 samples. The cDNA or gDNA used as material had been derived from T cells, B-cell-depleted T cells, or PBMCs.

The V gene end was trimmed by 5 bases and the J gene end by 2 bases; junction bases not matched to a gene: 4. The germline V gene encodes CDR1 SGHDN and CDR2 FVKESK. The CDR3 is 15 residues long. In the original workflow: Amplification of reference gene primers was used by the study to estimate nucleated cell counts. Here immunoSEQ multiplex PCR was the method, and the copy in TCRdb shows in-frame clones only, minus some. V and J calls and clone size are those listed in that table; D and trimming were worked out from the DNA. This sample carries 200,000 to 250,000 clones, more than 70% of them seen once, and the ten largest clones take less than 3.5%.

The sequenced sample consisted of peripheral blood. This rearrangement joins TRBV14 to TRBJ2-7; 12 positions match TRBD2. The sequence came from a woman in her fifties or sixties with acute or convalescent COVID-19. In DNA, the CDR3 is TGTGCCAGCAGCGGACTAGCGGGGCGAGCCTACGAGCAGTACTTC. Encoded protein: CASSGLAGRAYEQYF.